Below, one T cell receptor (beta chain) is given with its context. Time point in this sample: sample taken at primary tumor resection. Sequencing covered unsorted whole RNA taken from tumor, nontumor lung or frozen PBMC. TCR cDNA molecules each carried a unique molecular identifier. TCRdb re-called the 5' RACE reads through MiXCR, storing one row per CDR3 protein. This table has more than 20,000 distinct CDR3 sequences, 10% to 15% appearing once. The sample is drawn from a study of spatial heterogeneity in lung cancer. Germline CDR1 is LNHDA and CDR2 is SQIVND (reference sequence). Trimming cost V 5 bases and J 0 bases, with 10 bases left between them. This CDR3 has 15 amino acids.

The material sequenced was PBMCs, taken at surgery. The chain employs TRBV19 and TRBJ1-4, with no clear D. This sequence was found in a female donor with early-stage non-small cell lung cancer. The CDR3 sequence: CASSARTATNEKLFF. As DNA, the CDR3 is TGTGCCAGTAGTGCCCGCACCGCAACTAATGAAAAACTGTTTTTT.